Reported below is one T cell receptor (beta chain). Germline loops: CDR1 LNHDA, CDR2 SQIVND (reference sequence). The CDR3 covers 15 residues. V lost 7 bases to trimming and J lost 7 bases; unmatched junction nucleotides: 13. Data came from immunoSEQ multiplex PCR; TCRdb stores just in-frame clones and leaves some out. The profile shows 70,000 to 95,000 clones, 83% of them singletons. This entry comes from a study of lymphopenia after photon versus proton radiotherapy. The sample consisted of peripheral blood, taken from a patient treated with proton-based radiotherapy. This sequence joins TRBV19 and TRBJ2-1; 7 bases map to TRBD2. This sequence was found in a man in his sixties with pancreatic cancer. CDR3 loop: CASIRGDSLSNEQFF. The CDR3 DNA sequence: TGTGCCAGTATTCGGGGGGATTCTCTCAGTAATGAGCAGTTCTTC. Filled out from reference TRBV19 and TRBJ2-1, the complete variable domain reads DGGITQSPKYLFRKEGQNVTLSCEQNLNHDAMYWYRQDPGQGLRLIYYSQIVNDFQKGDIAEGYSVSREKKESFPLTVTSAQKNPTAFYLCASIRGDSLSNEQFFGPGTRLTVL.